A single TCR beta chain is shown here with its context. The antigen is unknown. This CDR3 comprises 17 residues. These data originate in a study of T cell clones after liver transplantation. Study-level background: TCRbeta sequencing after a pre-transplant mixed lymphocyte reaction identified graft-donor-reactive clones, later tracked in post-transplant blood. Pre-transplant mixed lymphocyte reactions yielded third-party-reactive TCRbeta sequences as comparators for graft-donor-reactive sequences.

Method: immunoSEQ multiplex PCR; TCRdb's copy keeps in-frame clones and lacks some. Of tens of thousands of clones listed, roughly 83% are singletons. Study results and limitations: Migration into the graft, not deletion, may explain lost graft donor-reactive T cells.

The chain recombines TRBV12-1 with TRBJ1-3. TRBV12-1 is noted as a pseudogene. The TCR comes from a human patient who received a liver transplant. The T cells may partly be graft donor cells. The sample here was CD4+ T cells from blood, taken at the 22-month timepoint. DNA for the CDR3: TGTGCCAGCAGCTTACGGGGTATCTTAGCCTCTGGAAACACCATATATTTT. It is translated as CASSLRGILASGNTIYF.